This T cell receptor (beta chain) originates from a study of cytomegalovirus exposure and HLA in healthy donors (dated by TCRdb to the late 2010s). Some background on the complete study: An earlier analysis of some 550 of the donors reported about 250 Gb of sequence data and some 120 million unique TCR beta sequences from approximately 180 million T cells. About 300 gigabases of sequencing data and tens of millions of unique TCR sequences were included in an early release covering about 700 HLA-typed donors. The genetic ancestry cluster associated with self-reported Caucasian donors included 81% of the 398 genotyped donors. The study aimed to test whether signatures of past pathogen exposure could be identified by cataloging public T cell receptors. The T cell repertoires of 666 subjects were profiled by immunosequencing and related to cytomegalovirus serostatus. Along with the roughly 610-subject first cohort, a separate validation cohort of around 120 different subjects was used. The study combined high-throughput TCR immunosequencing, statistical association of individual TCRs with disease status, and machine learning to predict cytomegalovirus infection status. To study patterns of TCR occurrence, a later analysis re-analyzed previously published TCR beta repertoires from 666 donors and added high-resolution HLA genotyping. Rather than drawing on any new phenotypic data, the later analysis identified candidate immune exposures from TCR beta sequences and the way those sequences occurred across donors. An earlier analysis of approximately 580 of the donors used high-throughput TCR beta sequencing to judge whether each TCR beta V gene segment behaved as functional or pseudogenic. Donor age, sex, ethnicity and CMV serostatus were compiled alongside the repertoire data. A later genetic analysis took genome-wide SNP genotypes for about three fifths of the roughly 700 donors and used that subset as a discovery cohort. All discovery cohort repertoires had been generated on a single sequencing platform. HLA typing included class I and class II loci at four-digit resolution. The number of donors typed differed by locus, with about 629-640 for A, B, C, DRB1 and DQB1, around 500 for DQA1, 600 to 610 for DPA1, and 400 to 490 for DPB1. Several DR-DQ haplotypes were handled as single units for association and clustering, since linkage in the cohort was strong. Among 350 to 400 genotyped donors of the cohort, an average of 235,054 unique TCR beta nucleotide sequences were sequenced per donor, about a sixth of them non-productive. What the research found in general, with its limitations: HLA typing was unavailable for some donors at each locus, so association tests used only the typed subset. A further reported finding was that TCR beta sequences accurately predicted the HLA-A and HLA-B alleles for most subjects in the first cohort. An association between a missense DCLRE1C variant and V-gene and J-gene trimming of TCR beta chains was found in a later genetic analysis and replicated in an independent cohort. Presence/absence analyses assumed roughly uniform sequencing depth across donors, an assumption that may not hold. A few of the identified cytomegalovirus-associated TCR beta chains were confirmed in vitro to be specific for cytomegalovirus antigens. The only immune exposure information available for the cohort was CMV serostatus. When HLA alleles, especially DR and DQ, strongly co-occurred, attributing TCR associations to individual alleles was difficult. A group of highly shared sequence variants was considered likely to be a technical artifact of the sequencing pipeline. The classifier was reported to diagnose cytomegalovirus status with high specificity and sensitivity in both the original and validation cohorts. The 87-base-pair reads could not distinguish some IMGT-functional V segments, including TRBV6-2 and TRBV6-3, so those segments were excluded. According to the authors, the approach could potentially be generalized to other disease states and immunological phenotypes. In a later analysis, most CMV-associated TCR beta chains were found to appear HLA-restricted, with HLA associations seemingly driven largely by CMV exposure. In a later analysis, some 18,000 TCR beta sequences were associated with specific HLA alleles at a false discovery rate of 0.05. A total of 150 to 200 TCR beta chains were listed by the study as associated with cytomegalovirus. About 17 rarely observed V segments, including chromosome 9 orphons, were excluded from the earlier analysis of almost 600 of the donors because counts were too low. This cohort had only TCR beta chains sequenced, and the lack of alpha or paired-chain data limited which features could be detected. Most TCR sequences were observed very rarely across donors, whereas some public TCRs were present in many individuals. According to a later analysis, parvovirus B19, influenza, CMV and Epstein-Barr virus appeared linked to several top co-occurrence clusters. In a later analysis, HLA-associated TCR beta chains were found to be more clonally expanded and to have lower generation probabilities than equally common non-associated chains. According to a later analysis, TCR association rates differed among HLA loci, with DRB1 alleles showing the most associated TCRs and HLA-C alleles showing the fewest. Linkage disequilibrium might explain the correlated functional status among segregating V segments, but an unknown experimental factor could not be excluded. In a later genetic analysis, fewer N-insertions in productive TCRs were reported among donors in an Asian-associated ancestry cluster than the roughly 710-donor mean. Broadly in line with IMGT annotations, most TCR beta V segments showed up in productive rearrangements about 87% or about 30% of the time in an earlier analysis of several hundred of the donors.

To note about this clone: Its antigen specificity is not known. No base-level quality is on record; no much larger clone is a single base apart.

The cohort consisted of some 670 healthy bone marrow donors. At the time of sampling, all cohort members were nominally healthy, though unrecorded immune exposures were likely present. The donor was CMV seronegative and belonged to the group of around 350 seronegative cohort members. A peripheral blood sample was collected from each donor, and TCR beta sequencing was performed on peripheral blood mononuclear cells. The Qiagen DNeasy Blood Extraction Kit was used to extract genomic DNA from the blood cell samples. The library was obtained by the immunoSEQ multiplex PCR assay. For the multiplex PCR, a mixture combining 60 forward primers for TCR Vbeta segments and 13 reverse primers for TCR Jbeta segments was used. The CDR3 region of rearranged TCR beta genes was amplified from genomic DNA by a multiplex PCR assay. On the Illumina HiSeq System, the amplified TCR beta libraries were sequenced as 87-base-pair reads. On the study's bioinformatics: A later analysis counted 75 million to 100 million unique TCR beta chains across the 500 to 850 repertoires, and 9.5 million to 11 million of these chains were shared by at least two donors. Raw reads were error-corrected and collapsed into unique sequences by a nearest-neighbor algorithm in which closely related sequences were merged to remove PCR and sequencing errors. V, D and J gene segments were assigned by aligning CDR3 sequences to IMGT reference sequences. For a sequence to be retained, a match of at least six nucleotides was required to both a V gene segment and a J gene segment. Rearrangements were classified as productive when the CDR3 lacked stop codons and remained in frame with V and J, and all other rearrangements were classified as non-productive. CDR3 was defined according to IMGT convention as the region running from the second conserved V-encoded cysteine to the conserved J-encoded phenylalanine. In an earlier analysis of around 540 of the donors, sequences lacking an unambiguous match to a single V gene segment were excluded. An earlier analysis of a few hundred of the donors called V segments functional above 56.7% productive rearrangements and segregating when the between-donor standard deviation exceeded 5%. A statistical classification framework was built to diagnose cytomegalovirus status from the catalog of TCR beta chain sequences. V and J gene assignment, in a later analysis, came from comparing TCR nucleotide sequences with IMGT/GENE-DB human TR gene sequences. A later analysis assigned CDR3 sequences and most-parsimonious VDJ recombination scenarios with the TCRdist pipeline. In a later analysis, each TCR beta chain was defined by its CDR3 amino acid sequence together with its V-gene family, and reads lacking a unique V-gene family were excluded. As a way to deal with suspected cross-contamination and a sequencing artifact, a later analysis dropped 500 to 700 nucleotide sequences that were highly shared and had low generation probability. For each public chain, a later analysis derived a clonal expansion index from normalized ranks of inferred template counts within each repertoire. In a later analysis, generation probabilities were computed using a VDJ recombination model fitted to out-of-frame rearrangements, and the results were checked against IGoR. Hypergeometric tests were used in a later analysis to score TCR-TCR, TCR-HLA and TCR-CMV co-occurrence, with a repertoire-size bias correction applied to the TCR pairs. False discovery rates were estimated in a later analysis by permuting HLA or CMV assignments 20 times. A later analysis grouped co-occurring TCRs with DBSCAN, adding TCRdist sequence similarity when clustering within HLA-allele-positive subsets. Co-occurrence clustering excluded repertoires with fewer than 30,000 or more than 120,000 public chains, plus five with anomalous nucleotide sharing. TCRdb provides this immuneACCESS table in a form limited to in-frame rearrangements. Some clones are lacking; in checked studies, under half of them reflect an unresolved V gene, and why the rest are absent is not known. V and J calls and clone size come straight from that table; D and trimming were deduced from the DNA. Here the sample has about 130,000 clones; around 80% occur a single time. The ten largest make up under 6% of the sample.

Taken from cysteine to phenylalanine, the CDR3 has 17 residues. Only the CDR3 portion is preserved as DNA: 51 bases, with reading frame beginning at the first base. V gives up 7 bases and J gives up 0 bases, and the segment between their germline ends measures 19 bases. Sequences SQVTM (CDR1) and ANQGSEA (CDR2) are obtained from the germline V gene. The clonotype comes from a man aged 25-40 years in good health and CMV-seronegative. This receptor chain uses TRBV29-1 and TRBJ2-6; no D gene call is confident. Sequenced sample: PBMCs. The CDR3 reads as follows: CSDRCTKESSGANVLTF. The nucleotide sequence is TGCAGCGACCGCTGTACGAAGGAGAGCTCTGGGGCCAACGTCCTGACTTTC. Beyond the CDR3, the reference TRBV29-1 and TRBJ2-6 genes provide the residues; the full variable domain reads: SAVISQKPSRDICQRGTSLTIQCQVDSQVTMMFWYRQQPGQSLTLIATANQGSEATYESGFVIDKFPISRPNLTFSTLTVSNMSPEDSSIYLCSDRCTKESSGANVLTFGAGSRLTVL.